The T cell receptor (beta chain) described here comes from a study of CDR3 diversity in severe acne. The CDR3 runs to 16 residues. The trim removed 5 bases at V and 7 bases at J, leaving 8 bases unmatched. This clonotype was counted many times. TCRdb reprocessed the PCR reads via MiXCR and lists one record per CDR3 protein. The sample lists 90,000 or so distinct CDR3 sequences; 45% to 50% were seen once. J is TRBJ1-4 and V is TRBV12-3 or TRBV12-4; TRBD1 matches 12 bases. The sample was blood. The TCR comes from a male donor in good health, serving as a control. CDR3 protein: CASSGDRGRVVEKLFF. The CDR3 DNA reads as TGTGCCAGCAGTGGGGACAGGGGGCGCGTAGTTGAAAAACTGTTTTTT.